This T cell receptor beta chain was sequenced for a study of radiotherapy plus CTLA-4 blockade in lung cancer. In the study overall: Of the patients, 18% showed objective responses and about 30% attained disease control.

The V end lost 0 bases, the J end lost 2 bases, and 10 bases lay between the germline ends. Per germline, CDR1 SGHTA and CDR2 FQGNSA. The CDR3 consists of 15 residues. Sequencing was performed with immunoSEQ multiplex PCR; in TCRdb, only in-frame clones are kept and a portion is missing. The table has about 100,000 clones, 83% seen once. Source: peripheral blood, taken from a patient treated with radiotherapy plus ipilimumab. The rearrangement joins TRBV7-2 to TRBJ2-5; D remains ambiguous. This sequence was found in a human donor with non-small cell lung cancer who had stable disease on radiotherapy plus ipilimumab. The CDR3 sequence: CASSLAASRQETQYF. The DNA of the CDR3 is TGTGCCAGCAGCTTAGCGGCTAGTCGACAAGAGACCCAGTACTTC.